Presented here are 15 T cell receptor beta chains from one specimen sequenced in a study of neurological immune-mediated disorders. A single record per CDR3 protein comes from TCRdb applying MiXCR to the 5' RACE reads. The data show tens of thousands of distinct CDR3 sequences, 10% seen once. The specimen sequenced was PBMCs. These receptors originate from a middle-aged man in good health.

Many counts were recorded for this clonotype. DNA of the CDR3: TGCGCCAGCAGCCCGGGACTAGCGGGGGGGCGTAATGAGCAGTTCTTC. Translation gives CASSPGLAGGRNEQFF. This chain links TRBV5-1 with TRBJ2-1; 16 nucleotides align to TRBD2. The CDR3 is 16 residues long. Looked up from germline, CDR1 is SGHRS and CDR2 is YFSETQ. The V gene end was trimmed by 4 bases and the J gene end by 7 bases; junction bases not matched to a gene: 5.

This clonotype was picked up many times. This chain uses TRBV10-3 with TRBJ1-1, with 9 nucleotides matching TRBD1. Germline trimming cut 7 bases from V and 5 bases from J; bases unmatched to any gene: 5. This CDR3 is 13 amino acids long. Germline CDR1 reads ENHRY; CDR2 reads SYGVKD. As DNA, the CDR3 is TGTGCCATCAAGGGACAGGGAGGGACTGAAGCTTTCTTT. Amino acid sequence: CAIKGQGGTEAFF.

Many counts were recorded for this clonotype. This rearrangement joins TRBV15 to TRBJ2-2; D may correspond to TRBD1 or TRBD2 (5 bases each). Trimming shortened V by 0 bases and J by 1 base, and 9 bases separated the two germline ends. This CDR3 region has 16 residues. Germline lookup yields CDR1 LNHNV and CDR2 YYDKDF (reference sequence). The CDR3 sequence is CATSRDRGRNTGELFF. The CDR3 region has the DNA TGTGCCACCAGCAGAGATCGGGGCCGGAACACCGGGGAGCTGTTTTTT.

This rearrangement joins TRBV12-3 or TRBV12-4 to TRBJ2-3; 13 nucleotides align to TRBD2. This CDR3 spans 17 amino acids. J lost 3 bases, V lost 5 bases, and 8 bases had no gene match. The CDR3 region has the DNA TGTGCCAGCAGTGGAGGACTAGCGGGGGCGCGTACAGATACGCAGTATTTT. Translated: CASSGGLAGARTDTQYF.

The rearrangement joins TRBV5-1 to TRBJ1-4, with 9 bases aligning to TRBD1. Unmatched junction bases numbered 7, after V lost 3 bases and J lost 7 bases. This CDR3 is 15 amino acids long. Germline CDR1 SGHRS, CDR2 YFSETQ. The CDR3 sequence: CASSSNRGLGEKLFF. The CDR3 DNA reads TGCGCCAGCAGCTCTAACAGGGGGCTCGGTGAAAAACTGTTTTTT.

This clonotype was seen many times. The rearrangement uses TRBV5-1 and TRBJ2-1; TRBD2 aligns across 10 bases. Germline CDR1 and CDR2: SGHRS and YFSETQ. The CDR3 spans 13 residues. The V segment lost 5 bases and the J segment 7 bases; nucleotides outside the gene matches: 3. The DNA for the CDR3 is TGCGCCAGCAGGGCTAGCGGGGGTAATGAGCAGTTCTTC. Its translation: CASRASGGNEQFF.

This clonotype showed up many times. This chain links TRBV25-1 with TRBJ2-2; D is possibly TRBD1 (6 bases). In germline, CDR1 is MGHDK, CDR2 SYGVNS. CDR3 size: 15 residues. Trimming cost V 5 bases and J 2 bases, with 12 bases left between them. The CDR3 DNA reads as TGTGCCAGCAGTACCGGGACATTTAACACCGGGGAGCTGTTTTTT. Translating gives CASSTGTFNTGELFF.

This clonotype showed up many times. The chain uses TRBV5-1 and TRBJ2-1, with 13 nucleotides matching TRBD2. The germline gives CDR1 SGHRS, CDR2 YFSETQ. Losses at the gene ends were 3 bases for V and 14 bases for J; bases not matched to a gene: 11. The CDR3 is made up of 15 amino acids. The CDR3 is CASSWGTSGMVSKFF. In DNA form, the CDR3 reads TGCGCCAGCAGCTGGGGGACTAGCGGGATGGTTTCGAAGTTCTTC.

This clonotype was detected many times. This rearrangement joins TRBV7-9 to TRBJ2-1; 7 bases fit TRBD2. There are 15 residues in the CDR3. The V and J ends lost 3 bases and 5 bases, in that order; junction bases with no gene match: 7. Per the germline V gene, CDR1 is SEHNR and CDR2 is FQNEAQ (reference sequence). CDR3 protein: CASSFQLAVNNEQFF. CDR3 nucleotides: TGTGCCAGCAGCTTCCAGCTAGCGGTTAACAATGAGCAGTTCTTC.

This clonotype was recorded at least ten times. The J gene is TRBJ2-1, the V gene TRBV6-4, with 15 bases that match TRBD2. J gave up 0 bases and V 9 bases, and 6 bases lay outside the gene matches. Germline V gene data show CDR1 as MRHNA and CDR2 as SNTAGT. This CDR3 spans 17 amino acids. CDR3 sequence: CASQGLAGGSSYNEQFF. CDR3 in DNA: TGTGCCAGTCAGGGACTAGCGGGAGGAAGCTCCTACAATGAGCAGTTCTTC.

The chain employs TRBV7-7 and TRBJ2-1; D is perhaps TRBD2 (6 bases). The CDR3 contains 14 residues. Trimming left V 5 bases short and J 4 bases short, with 12 bases between. In germline, CDR1 is SSHAT, CDR2 FNYEAQ (reference sequence). For the CDR3, the DNA is TGTGCCAGCAGCCCCCATGGGGGGTACAATGAGCAGTTCTTC. Translating it yields CASSPHGGYNEQFF. Full variable domain (rest looked up from reference TRBV7-7 and TRBJ2-1): GAGVSQSPRYKVTKRGQDVTLRCDPISSHATLYWYQQALGQGPEFLTYFNYEAQPDKSGLPSDRFSAERPEGSISTLTIQRTEQRDSAMYRCASSPHGGYNEQFFGPGTRLTVL.

This clonotype was counted many times. The chain couples TRBV5-1 to TRBJ2-3; 13 positions match TRBD2. V shed 4 bases, J shed 4 bases, and the junction held 6 bases outside the gene matches. The CDR3 length is 16 residues. Germline-derived CDR1 and CDR2 are SGHRS and YFSETQ. For the CDR3, the DNA is TGCGCCAGCAGCCCTACTAGCGGGAGGGCCGCAGATACGCAGTATTTT. It translates to CASSPTSGRAADTQYF.

This clonotype was recorded many times. The J gene is TRBJ2-7, the V gene TRBV5-1, with D possibly matching TRBD2 (6 bases). The CDR3 spans 13 residues. Deletions cut 7 bases from V and 3 bases from J, with 14 bases between. Per germline, CDR1 SGHRS and CDR2 YFSETQ. CDR3 protein: CASSWDSIYEQYF. As DNA, the CDR3 is TGCGCCAGCTCCTGGGACTCGATCTACGAGCAGTACTTC. Full variable domain (remainder filled in from reference TRBV5-1 and TRBJ2-7): KAGVTQTPRYLIKTRGQQVTLSCSPISGHRSVSWYQQTPGQGLQFLFEYFSETQRNKGNFPGRFSGRQFSNSRSEMNVSTLELGDSALYLCASSWDSIYEQYFGPGTRLTVT.

This clonotype was observed many times. This rearrangement joins TRBV20-1 to TRBJ1-2; D is possibly TRBD1 (5 bases). The CDR3 is made up of 13 amino acids. Germline V gene data show CDR1 as DFQATT and CDR2 as SNEGSKA (reference sequence). V lost 6 bases and J lost 4, with 15 bases in between. The CDR3 here is CSATAPGLYGYTF. The CDR3 nucleotides are TGCAGTGCCACCGCACCGGGACTCTATGGCTACACCTTC.

This clonotype was seen at least ten times. The chain recombines TRBV20-1 with TRBJ2-2; D remains unclear. V was clipped by 4 bases and J by 1 base, with 10 bases between them. The CDR3 loop spans 14 amino acids. Per germline, CDR1 DFQATT and CDR2 SNEGSKA (reference sequence). The CDR3 coding sequence is TGCAGTGCTACTTTTTACAGGAACACCGGGGAGCTGTTTTTT. This translates into CSATFYRNTGELFF.